This T cell receptor beta chain is from a study of T-cell reconstitution after alpha-beta-depleted transplantation in children. Findings and limits, study-wide: Roughly two months post-transplant, alpha-beta T cells reportedly originated from several hundred graft clones that had expanded. Certain patients had high TCRbeta diversity at day 60, and it came from recipient T cells and thymic progenitors that survived. At the one-year point after transplant, T-cell counts and TCRbeta diversity were found to come mostly from T cells that had been newly produced.

Construction of the TCRbeta library involved unique molecular identifiers. TCRdb processed the PCR reads anew with MiXCR; each CDR3 protein has one entry. This sample has a few hundred thousand distinct CDR3 sequences; approximately 41% occur once, and the top ten carry approximately 30%. CDR1 is MNHNS, CDR2 SASEGT, per germline. After removal of 3 bases from V and 4 bases from J, the junction contained 5 bases not matched to a gene. CDR3 size: 16 residues. Points on this clonotype: Its antigen is unknown.

The sequence derives from a girl aged 2-10 years with aplastic anemia, due to receive a stem cell transplant. Sequencing was performed on PBMCs, taken before TCRalphabeta/CD19-depleted stem cell transplant. V usage is TRBV6-1 and J usage is TRBJ2-1; TRBD2 matches 11 bases. The CDR3: CASSESGLAGYNEQFF. The CDR3 DNA reads as TGTGCCAGCAGTGAGTCTGGACTAGCGGGTTACAATGAGCAGTTCTTC.